This T cell receptor (beta chain) stems from a study of cytomegalovirus exposure and HLA in healthy donors. Libraries were prepared by immunoSEQ multiplex PCR; TCRdb keeps only in-frame clonotypes and omits some of them. This table holds 250,000 to 300,000 clones, around 87% found once. Germline loops: CDR1 SGHTA, CDR2 FQGNSA. The CDR3 has 16 residues. Trimming cost V 5 bases and J 8 bases; bases outside gene matches: 10. Study-wide findings and caveats: The classifier, whose performance was assessed in both the original and validation cohorts, reportedly diagnosed cytomegalovirus status with high specificity and sensitivity.

As to this clone: Its specificity is not known.

The chain joins TRBV7-2 to TRBJ2-1, with 12 positions matching TRBD2. Sample: PBMCs. This TCR was sampled from a woman aged 18-29 years in good health and CMV-seronegative. The CDR3 is CASSHLAGGFADEQFF. The CDR3 bases are TGTGCCAGCAGCCACCTAGCGGGGGGGTTTGCGGATGAGCAGTTCTTC. Supplemented by reference TRBV7-2 and TRBJ2-1, the full variable domain reads GAGVSQSPSNKVTEKGKDVELRCDPISGHTALYWYRQSLGQGLEFLIYFQGNSAPDKSGLPSDRFSAERTGGSVSTLTIQRTQQEDSAVYLCASSHLAGGFADEQFFGPGTRLTVL.